This T cell receptor (beta chain) is drawn from a study of blood T cell repertoires in COVID-19. Overall study context: Nucleic acid was either cDNA or gDNA, and it came from T cells, B-cell-depleted T cells, or PBMCs.

Assay used: immunoSEQ multiplex PCR; TCRdb lists only in-frame clones, some missing. The data show over 350,000 clones, with approximately 90% seen just once and 0.95% to 1% held by the top ten. V gave up 8 bases and J gave up 2 bases; unmatched junction bases: 7. From germline, CDR1 is KGHSH and CDR2 LQKENI. This CDR3 is built from 14 residues. The origin of this receptor is a woman in her thirties with acute COVID-19. The specimen was PBMCs or T cells enriched from blood (not recorded which). This chain connects TRBV18 to TRBJ1-1, with TRBD1 matching 8 bases. The CDR3 reads CASLRTGQNTEAFF. The CDR3 coding sequence is TGTGCCAGCCTCCGGACAGGGCAAAACACTGAAGCTTTCTTT. Complete variable domain (other parts from reference TRBV18 and TRBJ1-1): NAGVMQNPRHLVRRRGQEARLRCSPMKGHSHVYWYRQLPEEGLKFMVYLQKENIIDESGMPKERFSAEFPKEGPSILRIQQVVRGDSAAYFCASLRTGQNTEAFFGQGTRLTVV.